Given below is one T cell receptor beta chain in context. Germline V lookup: CDR1 SGDLS, CDR2 YYNGEE. This CDR3 spans 16 amino acids. Trimming at V came to 3 bases and at J to 13 bases, leaving 14 bases not matched to a gene. This entry belongs to a study of blood T cell repertoires in COVID-19. TCRdb's table, derived via immunoSEQ multiplex PCR, lists solely in-frame clones and lacks some. The table has about 190,000 clones, 65% to 80% seen once. The rearrangement joins TRBV9 to TRBJ2-1; TRBD1 matches at 12 bases. The sequenced material came from peripheral blood. This TCR was sampled from a woman in her forties or fifties with acute or convalescent COVID-19. DNA for the CDR3: TGTGCCAGCAGCGAGGGGGGACAGGGGGCCCAATTCCCCCAGTTCTTC. Encoded protein: CASSEGGQGAQFPQFF.